The 24 T cell receptor beta chains given below trace back to one sample, sequenced in a study of CD8 T cells in Susac syndrome. With random hexamers, about 0.45 to 1 ug RNA was reverse transcribed. From the immunoSEQ multiplex PCR reads, TCRdb called clonotypes with MiXCR, one entry per CDR3 protein. The sample carries around 280,000 distinct CDR3 sequences, around 83% recorded once. Sequencing input: CD8+ T cells from PBMCs. The receptors derive from a human donor with multiple sclerosis.

The genes are TRBV27 and TRBJ2-7; D unclear. There are 11 residues in the CDR3. Germline CDR1 and CDR2: MNHEY and SMNVEV (reference sequence). Trimming stripped 8 bases from V and 3 bases from J, with 8 bases between. DNA for the CDR3: TGTGCCAGCGGTTCATTCTACGAGCAGTACTTC. Translation: CASGSFYEQYF.

The sample holds a few counts of this clonotype. The rearrangement links TRBV6-2 or TRBV6-3 to TRBJ2-1; D is ambiguous. Germline loops: CDR1 MNHEY, CDR2 SVGEGT. This CDR3 has 14 amino acids. The V end lost 2 bases, the J end lost 4 bases, and 9 bases lay between the germline ends. In DNA form, the CDR3 reads TGTGCCAGCAGTTACGCGGCCTCGTACAATGAGCAGTTCTTC. This codes for CASSYAASYNEQFF.

The chain uses TRBV7-3 and TRBJ2-3, with TRBD2 matching over 7 bases. The junction had 7 bases not matched to a gene; V was cut back by 2 bases and J by 2 bases. This CDR3 region has 16 residues. Germline CDR1 is SGHTA and CDR2 is FQGTGA. CDR3 sequence reads: CASSLVASGATDTQYF. The CDR3 DNA reads TGTGCCAGCAGCTTAGTCGCTAGCGGAGCCACAGATACGCAGTATTTT.

This sequence joins TRBV20-1 and TRBJ2-2, with D unresolved. From germline, CDR1 is DFQATT and CDR2 SNEGSKA (reference sequence). The CDR3 runs 14 residues. Trimming shortened V by 0 bases and J by 7 bases, and 12 bases separated the two germline ends. This CDR3 is CSARDGWVFGELFF. The CDR3 DNA reads as TGCAGTGCTAGAGATGGGTGGGTGTTCGGGGAGCTGTTTTTT.

CDR3 DNA sequence: TGTGCCAGCAGTCCCCTCCGACAGGAAGATCAGCCCCAGCATTTT. Translation gives CASSPLRQEDQPQHF. This chain uses TRBV27 with TRBJ1-5; tentative D call: TRBD1 (6 bases). Germline V gene lookup returns CDR1 MNHEY and CDR2 SMNVEV (reference sequence). The CDR3 length is 15 residues. V lost 5 bases, J lost 5 bases, and 16 bases lay in between.

V gene TRBV7-9 combines with J gene TRBJ2-1; tentative D call: TRBD1 (5 bases). This CDR3 comprises 14 residues. CDR1 is SEHNR and CDR2 is FQNEAQ in the germline V gene (reference sequence). V was pared by 2 bases and J by 9 bases, with 14 bases between. The CDR3 DNA is TGTGCCAGCAGCTTACGGCAGGGTACGATTGAGCAGTTCTTC. As protein: CASSLRQGTIEQFF.

This rearrangement joins TRBV28 to TRBJ2-5; 7 bases match TRBD1. Germline assignment: CDR1 MDHEN and CDR2 SYDVKM. The CDR3 is 15 residues long. V was clipped by 2 bases and J by 4 bases; unmatched bases: 7. In DNA form, the CDR3 reads TGTGCCAGCAGTTTAACAGGGGAAGAAGGAGAGACCCAGTACTTC. Translating it yields CASSLTGEEGETQYF.

The rearrangement links TRBV14 to TRBJ1-5, with D unclear. CDR1 is SGHDN, CDR2 FVKESK, per germline. Trimming cost V 3 bases and J 0 bases, with 12 bases left between them. The CDR3 contains 16 residues. The CDR3 sequence is CASSHPGVGSNQPQHF. The CDR3 region has the DNA TGTGCCAGCAGCCATCCCGGGGTCGGTAGCAATCAGCCCCAGCATTTT.

J is TRBJ1-2 and V is TRBV24-1; D may be TRBD1 (6 bases). V was cut by 5 bases and J by 6 bases, with 12 bases left in between. Per the germline V gene, CDR1 is KGHDR and CDR2 is SFDVKD. CDR3 length: 13 amino acids. In DNA, the CDR3 is TGTGCCACCAGTGTACAGGGTGGCGATGGCTACACCTTC. Its protein product is CATSVQGGDGYTF.

This chain connects TRBV28 to TRBJ2-1, with unresolved D. Per germline, CDR1 MDHEN and CDR2 SYDVKM. V gave up 6 bases and J gave up 9 bases, with 15 bases separating them. The CDR3 has 13 amino acids. CDR3 in amino acids: CASRSSNPLEQFF. Written as DNA, the CDR3 is TGTGCCAGCAGGTCCAGTAATCCGCTTGAGCAGTTCTTC.

Only one count was recorded for this clonotype. This chain connects TRBV20-1 to TRBJ2-3; D might be TRBD1 or TRBD2, each matching 5 bases. V was shortened by 5 bases and J by 2 bases, with 8 bases between the two germline ends. CDR1 is DFQATT and CDR2 is SNEGSKA in the germline V gene (reference sequence). This CDR3 comprises 12 residues. The DNA for the CDR3 is TGCAGTGCTGGGGGAATCACAGATACGCAGTATTTT. Its protein product is CSAGGITDTQYF.

The chain uses TRBV7-9 and TRBJ2-6; 7 bases match TRBD1. The length of the CDR3 is 16 residues. Germline values: CDR1 SEHNR, CDR2 FQNEAQ (reference sequence). J lost 4 bases, V lost 10 bases, and 13 bases had no gene match. The CDR3 nucleotides read TGTGCCACATTGGGGGACAGTTTCTCAGGGGCCAACGTCCTGACTTTC. Its protein product is CATLGDSFSGANVLTF.

The chain is built from TRBV30 and TRBJ1-5, with TRBD1 matching 8 bases. The length of the CDR3 is 14 residues. The V gene's germline CDR1 is GTSNPN and CDR2 SVGIG (reference sequence). The V and J ends lost 3 bases and 6 bases, in that order; junction bases with no gene match: 7. The CDR3 DNA reads as TGTGCCTGGAGCCTACAGGGGGGGAGTCAGCCCCAGCATTTT. Translating it yields CAWSLQGGSQPQHF.

The chain links TRBV7-8 to TRBJ2-7, with TRBD2 identical over 7 bases. The CDR3 is 14 residues long. Germline V CDR1 and CDR2: SGHVS, FQNEAQ. V dropped 4 bases and J dropped 6; count of bases not matched to a gene: 9. CDR3: CASSSSGATCEQYF. CDR3 bases: TGTGCCAGCAGCTCTAGCGGAGCTACCTGCGAGCAGTACTTC.

This chain links TRBV5-1 with TRBJ2-2, with 15 bases lining up with TRBD2. Germline V CDR1 and CDR2: SGHRS, YFSETQ. J lost 5 bases, V lost 4 bases, and 12 bases had no gene match. The CDR3 extends over 19 amino acids. For the CDR3, the DNA is TGCGCCAGCAGCCCCGAGGGGACTAGCGGGAGGAAAGGGACCGGGGAGCTGTTTTTT. Translated: CASSPEGTSGRKGTGELFF.

With respect to this clonotype: The junction and the germline gene differ at one end; a read error may be behind it. The chain has TRBV2 and TRBJ1-4; D might be TRBD1 (5 bases). Germline loops: CDR1 SNHLY, CDR2 FYNNEI. The CDR3 is 9 residues long. CDR3: CASGAGGTF. In nucleotides, the CDR3 is TGTGCCAGCGGGGCAGGCGGAACTTTT. Complete variable domain (other parts from reference TRBV2 and TRBJ1-4): EPEVTQTPSHQVTQMGQEVILRCVPISNHLYFYWYRQILGQKVEFLVSFYNNEISEKSEIFDDQFSVERPDGSNFTLKIRSTKLEDSAMYFCASGAGGTFGSGTQLSVL.

The CDR3 region has the DNA TGTGCCAGCAGCCCTACCCCTGCTCGACAGGGAACCTACGAGCAGTACTTC. Amino acid sequence: CASSPTPARQGTYEQYF. The V call is TRBV27, the J call TRBJ2-7; 7 nucleotides agree with TRBD1. V lost 6 bases, J lost 2 bases, and 16 bases stayed unmatched. Germline assignment: CDR1 MNHEY and CDR2 SMNVEV (reference sequence). The CDR3 runs 17 residues.

V is TRBV2 and J is TRBJ2-2; a weak D match, TRBD1 (6 bases). The germline CDR1 and CDR2 sequences are SNHLY and FYNNEI. The CDR3 loop spans 17 amino acids. V lost 5 bases, J lost 0 bases, and 16 bases lay in between. For the CDR3, the DNA is TGTGCCAGCAGTACCTTTCATGAGGGGGCGAACACCGGGGAGCTGTTTTTT. It specifies CASSTFHEGANTGELFF.

The rearrangement joins TRBV20-1 to TRBJ2-3, with 11 bases aligning to TRBD1. The CDR3 totals 18 residues. Germline assignment: CDR1 DFQATT and CDR2 SNEGSKA (reference sequence). V lost 1 base, J lost 2 bases, and 11 bases stayed unmatched. This chain's CDR3 is CSARGRKGTGGHTDTQYF. For the CDR3, the DNA is TGCAGTGCTAGAGGTCGTAAAGGGACAGGGGGGCACACAGATACGCAGTATTTT.

The chain uses TRBV2 and TRBJ1-2; D might be TRBD1 (5 bases). Trimming stripped 1 base from V and 4 bases from J, with 16 bases between. The CDR3 has 16 residues. Germline lookup yields CDR1 SNHLY and CDR2 FYNNEI. The CDR3 loop reads CASSEGPGQAGYGYTF. CDR3 nucleotide sequence: TGTGCCAGCAGTGAAGGGCCAGGGCAAGCGGGCTATGGCTACACCTTC.

The chain uses TRBV28 and TRBJ1-1, with TRBD1 matching over 7 bases. Germline V gene lookup returns CDR1 MDHEN and CDR2 SYDVKM. The V gene end was trimmed by 7 bases and the J gene end by 2 bases; junction bases not matched to a gene: 7. The CDR3 length is 14 residues. CDR3 loop: CASTFQGGNTEAFF. The CDR3, as DNA: TGTGCCAGCACCTTCCAGGGGGGAAACACTGAAGCTTTCTTT.

The chain recombines TRBV27 with TRBJ2-3; perhaps D is TRBD1 or TRBD2 (5 bases each). The CDR3 has 14 residues. Trimming removed 7 bases from V and 2 bases from J, with 13 bases in between. The V gene's germline CDR1 is MNHEY and CDR2 SMNVEV (reference sequence). In DNA, the CDR3 is TGTGCCAGCATGGGGGAAGGGAACACAGATACGCAGTATTTT. It translates to CASMGEGNTDTQYF.

This chain joins TRBV27 and TRBJ2-3, with D tentatively TRBD1 (6 bases). The germline CDR1 and CDR2 sequences are MNHEY and SMNVEV (reference sequence). Trimming stripped 3 bases from V and 5 bases from J, with 9 bases between. The CDR3 is 13 amino acids. Written as DNA, the CDR3 is TGTGCCAGCAGTTTGTCCAGGGGAGATACGCAGTATTTT. It codes for CASSLSRGDTQYF.

The sample holds one count of this clonotype. V usage is TRBV30 and J usage is TRBJ2-6, with unresolved D. V was cut by 0 bases and J by 4 bases, with 10 bases left in between. The CDR3 has 15 residues. Germline loops: CDR1 GTSNPN, CDR2 SVGIG (reference sequence). This chain's CDR3 is CAWSVPGFGANVLTF. DNA of the CDR3: TGTGCCTGGAGTGTACCCGGGTTCGGGGCCAACGTCCTGACTTTC.